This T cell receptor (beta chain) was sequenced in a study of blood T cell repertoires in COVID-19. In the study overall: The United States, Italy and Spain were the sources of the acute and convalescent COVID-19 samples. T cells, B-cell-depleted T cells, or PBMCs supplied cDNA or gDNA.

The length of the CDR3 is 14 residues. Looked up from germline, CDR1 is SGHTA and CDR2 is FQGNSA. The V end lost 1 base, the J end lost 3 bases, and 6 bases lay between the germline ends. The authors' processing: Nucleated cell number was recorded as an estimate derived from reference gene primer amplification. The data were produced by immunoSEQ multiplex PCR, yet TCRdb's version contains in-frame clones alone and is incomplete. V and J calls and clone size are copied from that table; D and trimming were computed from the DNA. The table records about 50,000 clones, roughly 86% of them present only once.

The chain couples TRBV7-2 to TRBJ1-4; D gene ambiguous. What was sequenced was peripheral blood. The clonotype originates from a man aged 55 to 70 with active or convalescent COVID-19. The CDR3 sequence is CASSLGRANEKLFF. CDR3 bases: TGTGCCAGCAGCTTAGGACGGGCTAATGAAAAACTGTTTTTT.